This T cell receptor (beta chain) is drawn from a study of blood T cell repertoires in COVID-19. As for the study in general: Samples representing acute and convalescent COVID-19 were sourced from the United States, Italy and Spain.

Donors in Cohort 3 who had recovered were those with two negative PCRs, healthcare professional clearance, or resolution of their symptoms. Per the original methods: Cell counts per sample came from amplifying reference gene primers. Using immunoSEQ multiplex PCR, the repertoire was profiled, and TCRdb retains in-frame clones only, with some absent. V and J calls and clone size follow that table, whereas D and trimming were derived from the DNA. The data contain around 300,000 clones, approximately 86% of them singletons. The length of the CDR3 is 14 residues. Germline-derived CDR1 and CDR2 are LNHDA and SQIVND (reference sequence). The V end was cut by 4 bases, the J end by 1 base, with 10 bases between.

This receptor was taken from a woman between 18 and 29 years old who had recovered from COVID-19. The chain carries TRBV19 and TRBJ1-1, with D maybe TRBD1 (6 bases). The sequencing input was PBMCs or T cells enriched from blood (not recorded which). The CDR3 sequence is CASSSDRSNTEAFF. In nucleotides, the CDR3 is TGTGCCAGTAGTAGTGACAGGTCGAACACTGAAGCTTTCTTT.